This TCR beta chain was documented in a study of response to subunit inactivated influenza vaccine. Study findings and constraints: Authors suggested each seasonal flu vaccination may recruit only limited numbers of new T cells.

Note on this clonotype: Its antigen is as yet unknown.

The V and J ends lost 4 bases and 0 bases, in that order; junction bases with no gene match: 2. Germline V gives CDR1 LGHNA, CDR2 YNFKEQ. The CDR3 totals 17 residues. TCRdb independently ran MiXCR on the RT-PCR reads; one entry per CDR3 protein. The profile covers hundreds of thousands of distinct CDR3 sequences, with 11% appearing a single time and approximately 10% taken by the ten largest. The sample was also reused in another study, on T cells expressing NK-cell markers. As that report states: Template switching by 5'RACE with UMIs generated the TCR beta cDNA. Of CD8+ T cells, about 1.0-8% belonged to dominant NKG2C+ clonotypes in several donors. Clones of NKG2C+ T cells that had expanded were of unclear HCMV specificity.

This clonotype was obtained from a man aged 50-59 years who received an inactivated influenza vaccine. The chain combines TRBV4-2 with TRBJ2-1, with 14 bases aligning to TRBD2. This specimen was PBMCs from blood, taken on the day of vaccination. Written as DNA, the CDR3 is TGTGCCAGCAGCCTGGGGACTAGCGGGAGCTCCTACAATGAGCAGTTCTTC. Translating gives CASSLGTSGSSYNEQFF.